Sequencing of this T cell receptor beta chain was carried out in a study of beta chain features in type 1 diabetes (dated by TCRdb to the late 2010s). Study-wide context: Mean age, gender distribution, total cell number and subset yield were not different between patients and healthy donors. Whereas all 30 or so donors provided naive and central memory subsets, regulatory and stem cell-like memory subsets were isolated from just 8 patients and roughly 8 healthy donors. The study compared the TCRB repertoires of sorted circulating CD4+ T cell subsets in recently diagnosed type 1 diabetes patients with those in matched healthy donors. A total of roughly 98,000,000 sorted cells were examined across all samples, and a strong correlation was observed between cell number per subset and RNA yield. Study-level results and caveats: Fewer insertions and more nucleotide deletions at VDJ recombination sites were observed in patients with type 1 diabetes, implying thymic rearrangement abnormalities. Naive, central memory and regulatory TCRB repertoires appeared to be more alike among patients than among healthy donors. PCR might favor shorter templates, but patient and control samples were amplified and corrected together, so any skew would affect both groups equally. In all four CD4+ subsets, TCRB CDR3 length was moderately but significantly shorter in type 1 diabetes patients. Because the HLA sub-analyses included only small numbers of individuals, any influence of HLA type on TCRB rearrangement was left unresolved. Sequencing cDNA rather than genomic DNA could over-represent highly expressing activated cells, although activation and CD3 levels did not differ between groups.

About this clone itself: It has no known antigen specificity. No base qualities exist here, and no much larger clone lies one base off it.

Each donor gave one peripheral blood draw, averaging approximately 120 mL, which was collected into heparinised tubes. Naive, central memory, regulatory and stem cell-like memory CD4+ T cells were sorted on a BD FACSAria II using a panel including CD45RO, CCR7, CD25, CD127, CD95 and CD27. Purity was above 95% for every sorted population. Right away, PBMCs were isolated by Lymphoprep density gradient centrifugation and were stained directly, with no culture step. To minimize batch effects, samples were stained and sorted in pairs, one healthy donor with one patient per experiment. Trimming removed 2 bases from V and 0 bases from J, leaving 9 bases between the germline ends. The cysteine opens and the phenylalanine closes a CDR3 of 15 amino acids. Only the CDR3 part of the read is kept: 45 bases, read in frame from the first base. The germline V gene sets CDR1 to SGHTS and CDR2 to YDEGEE. The High Capacity cDNA Reverse Transcription Kit was used to reverse transcribe all of the isolated RNA, meaning that expressed TCRB transcripts were what got sequenced. Naive, central memory and regulatory T cell samples underwent deep immunoSEQ sequencing, averaging around 4 million total reads per sample. After sorted cells were lysed in RLT buffer, RNA was extracted with DNase-treated RNeasy Micro or Mini kits, with the choice depending on cell number. Each cell subset was processed on its own to prevent cross-contamination, while patient and healthy donor samples were processed together. TCRB sequences were amplified from cDNA with the immunoSEQ multiplex PCR, producing 87-bp fragments spanning the CDR3 region. Amplicons were sequenced on the Illumina HiSeq platform. Per the original workflow: PCR bias was computationally corrected using synthetic template baselines, reads within Hamming distance 2 were collapsed, and singletons that could not be merged were discarded. By aligning reads against IMGT, V, D and J genes, CDR3 length, and insertions or deletions at six rearrangement sites were assigned. Within each subset, clonotype counts were normalized to sorted cell number, after which true diversity and Gini coefficients were computed with the tcR R package. Repertoire sharing was quantified using the overlap coefficient calculated on TCRB nucleotide sequences. As a proxy for the pre-selection repertoire, out-of-frame TCRB sequences from naive cells were analyzed. Drawn from immuneACCESS, this table holds only the in-frame rearrangements with V and J called that TCRdb kept. Clones are partly lost; checked studies trace under half to an unresolved V gene and leave the rest unexplained. The V and J calls and clone size are taken from that table; D and trimming were inferred from the DNA. The sample table records fewer than 900,000 clones; around a sixth of these occur just once. The ten largest make up 0.023% of the sample.

This chain joins TRBV5-8 to TRBJ1-5; the D gene is unclear. The clonotype comes from a woman aged 18-29 years in good health. The sample taken for sequencing was naive CD4+ T cells from blood. The label giving this sample's cell subset or site can be read as: true naive CD4+ T cells. In nucleotide form, the sequence is TGTGCCAGCAGCTTTCAAGGAAATAGCAATCAGCCCCAGCATTTT. It specifies CASSFQGNSNQPQHF.